This record concerns one TCR beta chain sequence. Its antigen is not identified. The assay was immunoSEQ multiplex PCR, and TCRdb's table has in-frame clones only and misses some. The sample comprises under 30,000 clones, around 80% of which are singletons, and 6.2% rests with the top ten. The CDR3 covers 15 residues. V lost 7 bases to trimming and J lost 7 bases, with 23 bases between them. The germline V gene has CDR1 LGHNT and CDR2 FRNRAP. The entry originates in a study of PD-1 blockade in classical Hodgkin lymphoma. Points from the study as a whole: Compared with baseline, CD4+ but not CD8+ TCR diversity had risen significantly by C4D1. Among the patients, those starting nivolumab under 1 year after ASCT were excluded. Baseline TCR diversity was reportedly lower in newly diagnosed patients than in healthy donors. It was reported as lower still in relapsed/refractory patients.

Time point reported: cycle 4 day 1 (C4D1), after more than five weeks of nivolumab. Brentuximab vedotin exposure varied among the patients, all of whom had relapsed after autologous stem cell transplantation. The source was peripheral blood mononuclear cells (PBMCs), collected before the fourth cycle of nivolumab. The TCR originated in a human donor with classical Hodgkin lymphoma. The chain is built from TRBV12-5 and TRBJ2-7; D might be TRBD2 (6 bases). CDR3 coding DNA: TGTGCTAGTGCCACTCCCGGAGGCAGGGCGGGGGAGCAGTACTTC. It yields the protein CASATPGGRAGEQYF.